This passage covers 9 T cell receptor beta chains from one sample sequenced in a study of T cells after yellow fever vaccination (dated by TCRdb to the late 2010s). The library was made by 5' RACE. The run used an Illumina HiSeq 2500. TCRdb trimmed the raw reads at Q25, called clones with MiXCR and kept productive beta chains. Rows are unified per CDR3 protein, each entry keeping the most common DNA and genes. The sample yields 450,000 to 550,000 distinct CDR3 sequences; about a fifth were counted once. Of the sample, 16% falls within the top ten clones. The treatment or condition label for this specimen denotes: live attenuated yellow fever vaccine strain. The sequencing used PBMCs, collected less than 25 days after the first yellow fever vaccination. Receptor source: a man in his late teens or twenties who received the YFV17D yellow fever vaccine.

The chain combines TRBV4-3 with TRBJ2-1, with D tentatively TRBD1 (6 bases). The CDR3 is made up of 13 amino acids. Germline CDR1 LGHNA, CDR2 YSLEER. V lost 3 bases and J 10 bases, leaving 13 bases between the germline ends. CDR3: CASSHTGRLEQFF. CDR3 sequence (DNA): TGCGCCAGCAGCCATACAGGGCGGCTAGAGCAGTTCTTC.

This chain links TRBV5-1 with TRBJ2-5, with 7 nucleotides matching TRBD2. In germline, CDR1 is SGHRS, CDR2 YFSETQ. With 2 bases clipped from V and 0 bases from J, the junction kept 16 bases outside the gene matches. The CDR3 contains 19 residues. The CDR3 spells CASSFGFTLAARNQETQYF. DNA of the CDR3: TGCGCCAGCAGCTTCGGGTTTACGCTAGCGGCCCGGAACCAAGAGACCCAGTACTTC.

The chain links TRBV29-1 to TRBJ1-5; D unclear. The CDR3 is 13 amino acids. Germline V lookup: CDR1 SQVTM, CDR2 ANQGSEA. The V and J ends lost 2 bases and 6 bases respectively, with 11 bases between them. The CDR3 DNA is TGCAGCGTTGAATTTGGTATGGGTCAGCCCCAGCATTTT. This gives the protein CSVEFGMGQPQHF.

This clonotype was seen a few times. CDR3 nucleotide sequence: TGTGCCAGCAGTTTAGGGCCAGGGGGGCACAATGAGCAGTTCTTC. Its protein product is CASSLGPGGHNEQFF. V and J are TRBV27 and TRBJ2-1, with D tentatively TRBD1 (7 bases). The CDR3 has 15 amino acids. V was clipped by 2 bases and J by 5 bases, with 13 bases between them. Germline values: CDR1 MNHEY, CDR2 SMNVEV (reference sequence).

This rearrangement joins TRBV6-5 to TRBJ2-2, with no clear D. This CDR3 is built from 16 residues. Germline CDR1 reads MNHEY; CDR2 reads SVGAGI. V was pared by 1 base and J by 5 bases, with 14 bases between. CDR3 protein: CASSYWGRLATGELFF. In nucleotides, the CDR3 is TGTGCCAGCAGTTACTGGGGAAGACTCGCTACCGGGGAGCTGTTTTTT.

Only a few counts were recorded for this clonotype. The chain joins TRBV6-2 or TRBV6-3 to TRBJ2-1, with D perhaps matching TRBD2 (6 bases). V dropped 3 bases and J dropped 9 bases, with 12 bases sitting between them. The CDR3 sequence is 13 residues long. Germline CDR1 and CDR2: MNHEY and SVGEGT. CDR3 coding DNA: TGTGCCAGCAGTTATGGCGGGACCGGTGAGCAGTTCTTC. Translation gives CASSYGGTGEQFF.

The chain recombines TRBV5-1 with TRBJ2-3; 12 positions match TRBD2. V lost 6 bases, J lost 3 bases, and 8 bases stayed unmatched. Germline assignment: CDR1 SGHRS and CDR2 YFSETQ. This CDR3 region has 16 residues. CDR3 residues: CASNTGLAGLTDTQYF. The CDR3 region has the DNA TGCGCCAGCAACACTGGACTAGCGGGGCTTACAGATACGCAGTATTTT.

V and J are TRBV6-2 or TRBV6-3 and TRBJ1-5, with D perhaps matching TRBD1 (5 bases). The V end lost 2 bases, the J end lost 5 bases, and 19 bases lay between the germline ends. Germline V lookup: CDR1 MNHEY, CDR2 SVGEGT. The CDR3 spans 17 residues. CDR3 residues: CASSYLVVGAGDQPQHF. CDR3 nucleotides: TGTGCCAGCAGTTACCTGGTGGTTGGGGCGGGTGATCAGCCCCAGCATTTT.

The genes are TRBV18 and TRBJ2-3; D not resolved. The V gene's germline CDR1 is KGHSH and CDR2 LQKENI. V lost 0 bases, J lost 8 bases, and 15 bases lay in between. The CDR3 is made up of 15 amino acids. The CDR3 protein is CASSPPIRARATQYF. Here the CDR3 DNA reads TGTGCCAGCTCACCACCGATCCGGGCGCGAGCTACGCAGTATTTT.